The sequence of this T cell receptor (beta chain) was determined in a study of cytomegalovirus exposure and HLA in healthy donors. Study overall: An analysis done earlier identified about 120 million unique TCR beta sequences from about 179 million T cells. A preliminary data release comprised around 85 million unique TCRs obtained from HLA-typed donors. Whole-study findings and limits: The investigators catalogued 150 or so TCR beta chains as cytomegalovirus-associated.

PCR primers comprised 60 Vbeta and 13 Jbeta primers. Original processing methods: Counted up in a later analysis, unique TCR beta chains came to roughly 80 million, with around 11 million shared. Clones were read by immunoSEQ multiplex PCR, and TCRdb kept only the in-frame ones, dropping some. V, J and clone size are those of that table, while D and trimming were read from the DNA. The sample has over 75,000 clones, about two thirds seen once; the top ten hold around 2%. The CDR3 loop spans 13 amino acids. V lost 4 bases to trimming and J lost 8 bases, with 14 bases between them. CDR1 is SGHRS, CDR2 YFSETQ, per germline. About this clone itself: Its antigen is unknown.

Sequenced: PBMCs. The chain links TRBV5-1 to TRBJ2-3; the D gene is possibly TRBD2 (5 bases). The receptor was isolated from a human donor in good health. CDR3: CASSPGGGGTQYF. The CDR3 nucleotides are TGCGCCAGCAGCCCGGGTGGCGGAGGTACGCAGTATTTT. Full variable domain (outside the CDR3, taken from reference TRBV5-1 and TRBJ2-3): KAGVTQTPRYLIKTRGQQVTLSCSPISGHRSVSWYQQTPGQGLQFLFEYFSETQRNKGNFPGRFSGRQFSNSRSEMNVSTLELGDSALYLCASSPGGGGTQYFGPGTRLTVL.